The following is a T cell receptor (beta chain) sequence with its context. Its specificity is unknown. The source of the sample is a study of cytomegalovirus exposure and HLA in healthy donors. Overall study results and limits: 150 or so TCR beta chains were listed as cytomegalovirus-associated. Analysis was carried out at a later point, and it linked a missense DCLRE1C variant to TCR beta V- and J-gene trimming. It was reported that TCR beta sequences correctly inferred the HLA-A and HLA-B alleles for most subjects.

PCR was performed using 60 Vbeta and 13 Jbeta primers. Repertoires were generated with immunoSEQ multiplex PCR, while TCRdb's copy carries only in-frame clones and drops some. The table has about 120,000 clones, about 72% seen once. The CDR3 runs to 12 residues. V lost 7 bases, J lost 2 bases, and 8 bases lay in between. The V gene's germline CDR1 is MDHEN and CDR2 SYDVKM. The sample comprised PBMCs. The chain combines TRBV28 with TRBJ1-2; D gene unclear. The receptor was derived from a man in his forties or fifties in good health and CMV-seropositive. CDR3 nucleotides: TGTGCCAGCACTAGTATCAACTATGGCTACACCTTC. Its protein product is CASTSINYGYTF.